This TCR beta chain was found in a study of T cells in Graves' hyperthyroidism and ophthalmopathy. TCR beta CDR3 sequences were amplified from RNA transcripts. When the TCR CDR3 underwent first-round RT-PCR, the HTBI primer set was used. Each CDR3 protein gets one entry after TCRdb re-called the multiplex PCR reads with MiXCR. The sample carries around 690,000 distinct CDR3 sequences, roughly 20% recorded once. Regarding this clonotype: The target antigen is unknown.

Study-level points and caveats: Blood held most thyroid clonotypes expanded above 0.001 frequency.

Trimming took 4 bases from V and 11 from J; bases not matched to a gene: 14. Germline assignment: CDR1 MGHDK and CDR2 SYGVNS. There are 16 residues in the CDR3. This chain uses TRBV25-1 with TRBJ1-6, with 7 bases lining up with TRBD1. The clonotype originates from a man aged 25 to 45 with Graves' ophthalmopathy. Sequencing input: blood. Here the CDR3 DNA reads TGTGCCAGCAGTGCCCGGGACAGAGGCCGTTGGGCACCCCTCCACTTT. It codes for CASSARDRGRWAPLHF.